These 4 T cell receptor beta chains were sequenced from one sample in a study of blood T cell repertoires in COVID-19. The table came from immunoSEQ multiplex PCR; TCRdb's copy has only in-frame clones and leaves some out. Of 200,000 to 250,000 clones listed, roughly 85% were seen once; the top ten hold 4.5% to 5.5%. The specimen was peripheral blood. The receptors come from a man in his forties or fifties with COVID-19, enrolled during active disease.

The chain is built from TRBV6-5 and TRBJ2-1, with 8 bases matching TRBD1. The germline CDR1 and CDR2 sequences are MNHEY and SVGAGI. The CDR3 has 15 amino acids. V lost 1 base and J lost 6; bases outside the gene matches: 5. The CDR3, as DNA: TGTGCCAGCAGTTACTTCCAGGGGGCAGTCAATGAGCAGTTCTTC. Amino acid sequence: CASSYFQGAVNEQFF.

The chain combines TRBV28 with TRBJ2-7; 7 bases align to TRBD1. Looked up from germline, CDR1 is MDHEN and CDR2 is SYDVKM. The CDR3 covers 14 residues. J was trimmed by 3 bases and V by 6 bases; bases with no gene match: 8. The CDR3: CASRETGPGYEQYF. CDR3 DNA sequence: TGTGCCAGCAGAGAGACAGGGCCCGGCTACGAGCAGTACTTC.

The rearrangement links TRBV6-2 or TRBV6-3 to TRBJ2-2; a possible D gene is TRBD2 (5 bases). From germline, CDR1 is MNHEY and CDR2 SVGEGT. Trimming took 5 bases from V and 0 from J, leaving 7 bases between them. The CDR3 length is 14 residues. DNA for the CDR3: TGTGCCAGCAGTCCCGGGACGAACACCGGGGAGCTGTTTTTT. This encodes CASSPGTNTGELFF.

V is TRBV3-1 (or the pseudogene TRBV3-2) and J is TRBJ1-2; D is unresolved. V lost 2 bases and J lost 6, with 16 bases in between. This CDR3 has 15 residues. Germline V gives CDR1 LGHDT, CDR2 YNNKEL (reference sequence). The CDR3 DNA reads TGTGCCAGCAGCCAAAGACCGGGGTTGTCAGATGGCTACACCTTC. This sequence encodes CASSQRPGLSDGYTF.